The next 16 T cell receptor beta chains were all read from a single sample in a study of T cell changes during pregnancy in multiple sclerosis. Generated by immunoSEQ multiplex PCR, the TCRdb table keeps only in-frame clones and is missing some. Of approximately 50,000 clones in the sample, approximately 94% were seen once. The sample was CD4+ T cells from peripheral blood mononuclear cells, taken in the third trimester of pregnancy. The receptors were sampled from a female donor with multiple sclerosis, enrolled in a pregnancy study.

The chain employs TRBV28 and TRBJ1-4; D gene ambiguous. V gave up 4 bases and J gave up 8 bases, with 8 bases separating them. The CDR3 is made up of 12 amino acids. CDR1 is MDHEN and CDR2 is SYDVKM in the germline V gene. CDR3: CASSSVLEKLFF. CDR3 in DNA: TGTGCCAGCAGTTCGGTCCTAGAAAAACTGTTTTTT.

The rearrangement uses TRBV10-3 and TRBJ1-6; 8 nucleotides line up with TRBD1. The CDR3 sequence is 14 residues long. J lost 8 bases, V lost 10 bases, and 10 bases had no gene match. Per the germline V gene, CDR1 is ENHRY and CDR2 is SYGVKD. CDR3 sequence (DNA): TGTGCCACCCGGACAGGGCTGATGGATTCACCCCTCCACTTT. This sequence encodes CATRTGLMDSPLHF.

V is TRBV5-8 and J is TRBJ2-7; the match to TRBD2 covers 7 bases. The V gene's germline CDR1 is SGHTS and CDR2 YDEGEE. The CDR3 length is 14 residues. Germline trimming cut 5 bases from V and 5 bases from J; bases unmatched to any gene: 10. The CDR3 is CASSKREAVDEQYF. The CDR3 nucleotides are TGTGCCAGCAGTAAGCGGGAAGCAGTTGACGAGCAGTACTTC.

This clone was observed once. CDR3: CTSSQAGHRPSYNEQFF. CDR3 coding DNA: TGCACCAGCAGCCAAGCGGGACACCGTCCCTCCTACAATGAGCAGTTCTTC. The V gene is TRBV1, the J gene TRBJ2-1; the listed D gene, TRBD1, was not tested against the DNA. TRBV1 is shown as a pseudogene. CDR3 size: 17 residues.

The CDR3 DNA reads as TGCGCCAGCAGTGAGGCTAGCGGGGGGGCCCAAGGTAATGAGCAGTTCTTC. This sequence encodes CASSEASGGAQGNEQFF. The V gene is TRBV10-2, the J gene TRBJ2-1; 12 nucleotides match TRBD2. The CDR3 contains 17 residues. Germline V gene data show CDR1 as WSHSY and CDR2 as SAAADI. V shed 2 bases, J shed 7 bases, and the junction held 9 bases outside the gene matches.

J is TRBJ2-3 and V is TRBV4-3; 7 positions agree with TRBD2. Trimming removed 4 bases from V and 4 bases from J; junction bases left unmatched: 5. CDR1 is LGHNA, CDR2 YSLEER, per germline. This CDR3 spans 14 amino acids. The CDR3 reads CASSPGGTPDTQYF. In nucleotides, the CDR3 is TGCGCCAGCAGCCCCGGGGGGACCCCAGATACGCAGTATTTT.

The chain links TRBV7-2 to TRBJ2-2; 10 bases are a match to TRBD2. This CDR3 contains 16 residues. V was clipped by 5 bases and J by 5 bases; unmatched bases: 8. Germline V gene sequence: CDR1 SGHTA, CDR2 FQGNSA. The CDR3 protein is CASSPRAGGRTGELFF. Written as DNA, the CDR3 is TGTGCCAGCAGCCCCCGAGCGGGAGGGCGGACCGGGGAGCTGTTTTTT.

Written as DNA, the CDR3 is TGTGCCAGCAGCCGGACTAGCGGGGGATATTACGAGCAGTACTTC. This gives the protein CASSRTSGGYYEQYF. The chain combines TRBV7-2 with TRBJ2-7; 13 bases fit TRBD2. Looked up from germline, CDR1 is SGHTA and CDR2 is FQGNSA. The CDR3 spans 15 residues. Trimming cost V 5 bases and J 4 bases; bases outside gene matches: 5.

The chain carries TRBV7-3 and TRBJ2-3, with D unresolved. The germline V and J ends were trimmed by 5 bases and 11 bases, with 14 bases remaining between them. The germline CDR1 and CDR2 sequences are SGHTA and FQGTGA. This CDR3 is built from 12 residues. The CDR3 reads CASSANRLLQYF. The CDR3 bases are TGTGCCAGCAGCGCAAACCGACTCCTGCAGTATTTT. The full variable domain, its missing parts supplied by reference TRBV7-3 and TRBJ2-3, is GAGVSQTPSNKVTEKGKYVELRCDPISGHTALYWYRQSLGQGPEFLIYFQGTGAADDSGLPNDRFFAVRPEGSVSTLKIQRTERGDSAVYLCASSANRLLQYFGPGTRLTVL.

This chain links TRBV19 with TRBJ1-6; D is perhaps TRBD1 (6 bases). With 6 bases removed from V and 2 bases from J, the gap between germline ends came to 8 bases. Per the germline V gene, CDR1 is LNHDA and CDR2 is SQIVND (reference sequence). There are 14 residues in the CDR3. The CDR3 DNA sequence: TGTGCCAGTAGCCAGGGGACCTATAATTCACCCCTCCACTTT. Its translation: CASSQGTYNSPLHF.

The chain uses TRBV6-5 and TRBJ2-7; 9 bases align to TRBD1. The CDR3 is 16 amino acids. V lost 4 bases, J lost 2 bases, and 9 bases stayed unmatched. CDR1 and CDR2 (germline): MNHEY, SVGAGI. The CDR3 bases are TGTGCCAGCAGTTCCACCGGGACAGGGAACACCTACGAGCAGTACTTC. It specifies CASSSTGTGNTYEQYF.

The chain is built from TRBV5-6 and TRBJ1-2; 7 bases align to TRBD1. There are 14 residues in the CDR3. With 5 bases clipped from V and 3 bases from J, the junction kept 7 bases outside the gene matches. Germline CDR1 is SGHDT and CDR2 is YYEEEE. Here the CDR3 reads CASRGDRAYYGYTF. The CDR3 DNA follows: TGTGCCAGCAGGGGAGACAGGGCGTACTATGGCTACACCTTC.

V and J are TRBV4-1 and TRBJ2-7; D might be TRBD1 (6 bases). Germline CDR1 and CDR2: MGHRA and YSYEKL. The CDR3 runs 15 residues. Trimming left V 3 bases short and J 3 bases short, with 15 bases between. CDR3 loop: CASSQETGQFYEQYF. CDR3 in DNA: TGCGCCAGCAGCCAGGAGACAGGTCAATTCTACGAGCAGTACTTC.

CDR3 sequence: CASSGGGQIYF. The CDR3, as DNA: TGTGCCAGCAGCGGAGGGGGACAGATATACTTC. V and J are TRBV5-5 and TRBJ2-5, with D perhaps matching TRBD1 (7 bases). Germline CDR1 SGHKS, CDR2 YYEKEE (reference sequence). Trimming took 4 bases from V and 14 from J, leaving 15 bases between them. The CDR3 has 11 residues.

This clone was counted once. V gene TRBV6-4 combines with J gene TRBJ2-2; the D gene is possibly TRBD1 (6 bases). Trimming took 4 bases from V and 6 from J, leaving 12 bases between them. The CDR3 extends over 14 amino acids. The germline CDR1 and CDR2 sequences are MRHNA and SNTAGT. Written as DNA, the CDR3 is TGTGCCAGCAGTGGACAGGTTTTTTCCGGGGAGCTGTTTTTT. Its protein is CASSGQVFSGELFF.

This clone turned up a few times. This chain connects TRBV2 to TRBJ2-2; the match to TRBD2 covers 7 bases. The CDR3 covers 16 residues. J was trimmed by 6 bases and V by 6 bases; bases with no gene match: 13. The germline gives CDR1 SNHLY, CDR2 FYNNEI. The CDR3 loop reads CASRAGRRGVAGELFF. In DNA, the CDR3 is TGTGCCAGCAGAGCGGGACGCCGCGGGGTGGCCGGGGAGCTGTTTTTT.